This T cell receptor beta chain derives from a study of T cell repertoires in cytomegalovirus infection. Across the study: Based on public TCR beta signatures, there were indications of CMV infection and of a matching HLA type. Study results and limitations: Summed public TCR beta family frequency identified CMV carriers bearing the relevant HLA. HLA-C-restricted CMV-specific TCR beta clonotypes were dominant in the ex vivo response.

The CDR3 runs to 14 residues. Germline loops: CDR1 SGHRS, CDR2 YFSETQ. V was shortened by 1 base and J by 2 bases, with 9 bases between the two germline ends. TCRdb independently ran MiXCR on the reads; one entry per CDR3 protein. The sample carries 150,000 to 200,000 distinct CDR3 sequences, approximately 17% recorded once. With regard to this clonotype: Its target is unknown.

The sequenced sample was CD8+ T cells from PBMCs. The chain carries TRBV5-1 and TRBJ2-5, with D uncertain. The sequence was collected from a human donor in good health (CMV status not recorded). Some clones in this sample may be carry-over from other donors' samples. CDR3 sequence: CASSLWSRQETQYF. The CDR3 DNA follows: TGCGCCAGCAGCTTGTGGAGCAGGCAAGAGACCCAGTACTTC. The full variable domain, in which reference TRBV5-1 and TRBJ2-5 provide the parts outside the CDR3, is KAGVTQTPRYLIKTRGQQVTLSCSPISGHRSVSWYQQTPGQGLQFLFEYFSETQRNKGNFPGRFSGRQFSNSRSEMNVSTLELGDSALYLCASSLWSRQETQYFGPGTRLLVL.